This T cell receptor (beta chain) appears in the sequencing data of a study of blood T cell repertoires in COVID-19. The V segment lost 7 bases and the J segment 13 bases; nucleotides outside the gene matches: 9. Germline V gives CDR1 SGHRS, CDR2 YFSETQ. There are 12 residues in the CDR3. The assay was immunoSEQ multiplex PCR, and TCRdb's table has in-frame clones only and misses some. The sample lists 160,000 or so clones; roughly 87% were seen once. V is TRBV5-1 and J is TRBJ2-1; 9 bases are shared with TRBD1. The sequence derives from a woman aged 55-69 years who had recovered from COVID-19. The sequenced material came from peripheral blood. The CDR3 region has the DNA TGCGCCAGCGGGAAGGGGGGACAGGGCCAGTTCTTC. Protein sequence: CASGKGGQGQFF. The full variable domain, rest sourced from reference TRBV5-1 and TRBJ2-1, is KAGVTQTPRYLIKTRGQQVTLSCSPISGHRSVSWYQQTPGQGLQFLFEYFSETQRNKGNFPGRFSGRQFSNSRSEMNVSTLELGDSALYLCASGKGGQGQFFGPGTRLTVL.